This section outlines one T cell receptor (beta chain) sequence together with its context. Those enrolled, adults aged roughly 18 to 89 years, came from 25 or so US areas. Per the study methods: Nucleated cell counts were estimated from reference gene primer amplification. Sequencing used immunoSEQ multiplex PCR; TCRdb keeps in-frame clones, though not all of them. Clonal size and the V and J genes are those of that table, whereas D and trimming came from the DNA. This sample has about 220,000 clones; approximately 90% occur once, and the top ten carry roughly 3%. The entry originates in a study of blood T cell repertoires in COVID-19. About the study: T cells, B-cell-depleted T cells, or PBMCs provided the cDNA or gDNA that served as material.

The CDR3 loop spans 11 amino acids. The germline CDR1 and CDR2 sequences are SEHNR and FQNEAQ (reference sequence). Trimming took off 6 bases at V and 14 bases at J, with 14 bases between the two ends. This clonotype was sampled from a woman aged 18-35 years in a cohort exposed to, infected with or recovered from COVID-19 (not recorded which). The gene calls are TRBV7-9 and TRBJ2-1; D possibly corresponds to TRBD1 (7 bases). The sequencing sample was made of PBMCs or T cells enriched from blood (not recorded which). Here the CDR3 reads CASSPGGTEFF. Here the CDR3 DNA reads TGTGCCAGCAGTCCAGGGGGGACGGAGTTCTTC.